This TCR beta chain was profiled in a study of cytomegalovirus exposure and HLA in healthy donors. Overall study results and limits: Rare sequences made up most TCRs, while some public TCRs were found in many donors.

Repertoires were generated with immunoSEQ multiplex PCR, while TCRdb's copy carries only in-frame clones and drops some. The sample holds about 110,000 clones; approximately 85% are singletons and the top ten take roughly 3%. With respect to this clone: Its antigen is unknown.

The study drew the donors from its roughly 120-subject validation cohort, separate from the approximately 670-subject first cohort. The CDR3 contains 14 residues. From germline, CDR1 is PRHDT and CDR2 FYEKMQ (reference sequence). The V segment lost 5 bases and the J segment 5 bases; nucleotides outside the gene matches: 3. The source is a woman in her late teens or twenties in good health and CMV-seronegative. Sequencing input: PBMCs. The gene calls are TRBV13 and TRBJ1-5; 10 nucleotides line up with TRBD1. The CDR3 here is CASSLGTGDQPQHF. The CDR3 nucleotides are TGTGCCAGCAGCCTTGGGACAGGGGATCAGCCCCAGCATTTT. The full variable domain, its missing parts supplied by reference TRBV13 and TRBJ1-5, is AAGVIQSPRHLIKEKRETATLKCYPIPRHDTVYWYQQGPGQDPQFLISFYEKMQSDKGSIPDRFSAQQFSDYHSELNMSSLELGDSALYFCASSLGTGDQPQHFGDGTRLSIL.